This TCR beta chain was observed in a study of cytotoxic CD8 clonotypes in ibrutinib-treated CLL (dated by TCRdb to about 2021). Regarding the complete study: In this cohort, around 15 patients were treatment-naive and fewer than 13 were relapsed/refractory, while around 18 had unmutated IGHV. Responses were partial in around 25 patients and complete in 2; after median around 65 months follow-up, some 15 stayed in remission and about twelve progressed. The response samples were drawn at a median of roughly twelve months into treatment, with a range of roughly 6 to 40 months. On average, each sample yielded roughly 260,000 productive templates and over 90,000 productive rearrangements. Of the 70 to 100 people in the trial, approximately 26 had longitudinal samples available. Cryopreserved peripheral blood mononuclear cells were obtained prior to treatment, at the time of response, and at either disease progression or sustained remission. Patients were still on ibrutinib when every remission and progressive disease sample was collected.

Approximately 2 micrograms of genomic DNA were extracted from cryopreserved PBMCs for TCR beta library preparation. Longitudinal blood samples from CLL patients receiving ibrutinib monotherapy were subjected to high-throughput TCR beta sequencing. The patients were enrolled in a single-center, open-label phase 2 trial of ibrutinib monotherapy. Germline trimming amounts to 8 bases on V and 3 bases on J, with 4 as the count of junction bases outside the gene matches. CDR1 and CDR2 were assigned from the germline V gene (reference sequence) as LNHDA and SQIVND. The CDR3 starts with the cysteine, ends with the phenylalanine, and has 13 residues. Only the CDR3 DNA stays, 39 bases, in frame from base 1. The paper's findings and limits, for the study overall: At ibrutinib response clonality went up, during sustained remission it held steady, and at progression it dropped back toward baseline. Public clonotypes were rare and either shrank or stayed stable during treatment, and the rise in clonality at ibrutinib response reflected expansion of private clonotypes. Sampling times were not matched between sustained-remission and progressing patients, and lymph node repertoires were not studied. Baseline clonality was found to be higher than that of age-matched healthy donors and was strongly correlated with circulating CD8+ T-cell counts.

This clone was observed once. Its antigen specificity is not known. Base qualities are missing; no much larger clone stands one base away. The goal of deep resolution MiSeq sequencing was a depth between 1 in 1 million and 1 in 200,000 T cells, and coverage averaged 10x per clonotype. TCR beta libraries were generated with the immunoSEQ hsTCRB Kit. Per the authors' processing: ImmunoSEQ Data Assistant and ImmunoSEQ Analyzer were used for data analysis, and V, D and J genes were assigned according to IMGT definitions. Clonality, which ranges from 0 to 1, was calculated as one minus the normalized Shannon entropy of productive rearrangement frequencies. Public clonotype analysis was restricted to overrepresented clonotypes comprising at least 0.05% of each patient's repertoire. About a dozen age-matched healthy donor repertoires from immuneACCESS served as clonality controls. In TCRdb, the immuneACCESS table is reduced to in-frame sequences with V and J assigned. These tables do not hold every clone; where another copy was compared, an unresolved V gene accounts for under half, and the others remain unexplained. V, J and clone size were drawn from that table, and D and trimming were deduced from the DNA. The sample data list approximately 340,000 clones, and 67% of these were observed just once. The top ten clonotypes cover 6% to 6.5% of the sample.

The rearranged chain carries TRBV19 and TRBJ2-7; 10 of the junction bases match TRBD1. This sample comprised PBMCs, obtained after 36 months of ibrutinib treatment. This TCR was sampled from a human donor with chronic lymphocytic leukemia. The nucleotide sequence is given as TGTGCCAGTGGACAGGGGGTTATCTACGAGCAGTACTTC. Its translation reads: CASGQGVIYEQYF. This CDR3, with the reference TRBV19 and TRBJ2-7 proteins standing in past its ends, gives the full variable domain DGGITQSPKYLFRKEGQNVTLSCEQNLNHDAMYWYRQDPGQGLRLIYYSQIVNDFQKGDIAEGYSVSREKKESFPLTVTSAQKNPTAFYLCASGQGVIYEQYFGPGTRLTVT.